Listed below are T cell receptor beta chains from one sample, sequenced in a study of blood T cells in healthy people across ages. TCRdb reprocessed the 5' RACE reads with MiXCR, giving one entry per CDR3 protein. The sample contains around 800,000 distinct CDR3 sequences, about half of which appear only once. Sequenced material: blood. Receptors originate from an older man in good health. Each CDR3 is given with its conserved first and last residue. Fields, in order: D gene, J gene, V gene, clone size, CDR3 protein, CDR3 DNA. A D gene is named only where the DNA matches it firmly. Only some rows state a clone size, as once, few, many or a class for expanded clones.

D gene: NA; J gene: TRBJ2-3; V gene: TRBV7-3; clone size: NA; CDR3 protein: CASSWTGRTDTQYF; CDR3 DNA: TGTGCCAGCAGTTGGACGGGCAGAACAGATACGCAGTATTTT
D gene: NA; J gene: TRBJ2-3; V gene: TRBV6-1; clone size: few; CDR3 protein: CASMTRGLSTPRASTDTQYF; CDR3 DNA: TGTGCCAGCATGACACGGGGCCTATCCACCCCTCGTGCTAGCACAGATACGCAGTATTTT
D gene: NA; J gene: TRBJ2-3; V gene: TRBV7-2; clone size: NA; CDR3 protein: CASTPLASTDTQYF; CDR3 DNA: TGTGCCAGCACTCCCCTGGCGAGCACAGATACGCAGTATTTT
D gene: NA; J gene: TRBJ1-4; V gene: TRBV6-2/TRBV6-3; clone size: NA; CDR3 protein: CASSSDWGHEKLFF; CDR3 DNA: TGTGCCAGCAGTTCGGATTGGGGCCATGAAAAACTGTTTTTT
D gene: NA; J gene: TRBJ2-7; V gene: TRBV7-8; clone size: NA; CDR3 protein: CASSLVGRDSYEQYF; CDR3 DNA: TGTGCCAGCAGCTTAGTCGGCAGGGACTCCTACGAGCAGTACTTC
D gene: NA; J gene: TRBJ2-3; V gene: TRBV7-2; clone size: few; CDR3 protein: CASSVRLGRSDTQYF; CDR3 DNA: TGTGCCAGCAGCGTCAGACTAGGCCGGTCGGATACGCAGTATTTT
D gene: TRBD2; J gene: TRBJ2-3; V gene: TRBV4-2; clone size: NA; CDR3 protein: CAGSQVPGTSDTDTQYF; CDR3 DNA: TGTGCCGGCAGCCAAGTCCCAGGGACTAGCGACACAGATACGCAGTATTTT
D gene: TRBD2; J gene: TRBJ2-1; V gene: TRBV20-1; clone size: NA; CDR3 protein: CSVTHSGRAENEQFF; CDR3 DNA: TGCAGTGTTACTCACAGCGGGAGGGCCGAGAATGAGCAGTTCTTC
D gene: NA; J gene: TRBJ2-6; V gene: TRBV7-2; clone size: once; CDR3 protein: CASSLGGLVGSGANVLTF; CDR3 DNA: TGTGCCAGCAGCTTAGGGGGGCTGGTTGGTTCTGGGGCCAACGTCCTGACTTTC
D gene: TRBD1; J gene: TRBJ1-1; V gene: TRBV7-2; clone size: NA; CDR3 protein: CASSSRGQGSNTEAFF; CDR3 DNA: TGTGCCAGCAGCTCCCGAGGACAGGGCTCTAACACGGAAGCTTTCTTT
D gene: TRBD1; J gene: TRBJ2-1; V gene: TRBV3-1; clone size: NA; CDR3 protein: CASSQSGGEQFF; CDR3 DNA: TGTGCCAGCAGCCAATCAGGGGGTGAGCAGTTCTTC
D gene: NA; J gene: TRBJ2-3; V gene: TRBV5-1; clone size: few; CDR3 protein: CASSGSHDSGTDTQYF; CDR3 DNA: TGCGCCAGCAGCGGGAGTCATGACTCAGGCACAGATACGCAGTATTTT
D gene: NA; J gene: TRBJ2-7; V gene: TRBV10-3; clone size: NA; CDR3 protein: CAISEKRNEQYF; CDR3 DNA: TGTGCCATCAGTGAAAAACGGAACGAGCAGTACTTC
D gene: TRBD1; J gene: TRBJ1-6; V gene: TRBV9; clone size: few; CDR3 protein: CASSVEQGANSPLHF; CDR3 DNA: TGTGCCAGCAGCGTAGAACAGGGGGCGAATTCACCCCTCCACTTT
D gene: TRBD2; J gene: TRBJ2-1; V gene: TRBV7-3; clone size: NA; CDR3 protein: CASSAGTSGMGNEQFF; CDR3 DNA: TGTGCCAGCAGCGCCGGGACTAGCGGGATGGGTAATGAGCAGTTCTTC
D gene: NA; J gene: TRBJ2-1; V gene: TRBV9; clone size: many; CDR3 protein: CASSVGYNEQFF; CDR3 DNA: TGTGCCAGCAGCGTAGGTTACAATGAGCAGTTCTTC
D gene: NA; J gene: TRBJ2-5; V gene: TRBV7-2; clone size: NA; CDR3 protein: CASSLGATQETQYF; CDR3 DNA: TGTGCCAGCAGCTTAGGTGCAACCCAAGAGACCCAGTACTTC
D gene: NA; J gene: TRBJ2-3; V gene: TRBV18; clone size: NA; CDR3 protein: CASSPQGGTQYF; CDR3 DNA: TGTGCCAGCTCACCTCAGGGAGGTACGCAGTATTTT
D gene: TRBD2; J gene: TRBJ2-1; V gene: TRBV18; clone size: many; CDR3 protein: CASSLGTTDYNEQFF; CDR3 DNA: TGTGCCAGCTCACTGGGGACTACCGACTACAATGAGCAGTTCTTC
D gene: TRBD1; J gene: TRBJ2-1; V gene: TRBV20-1; clone size: NA; CDR3 protein: CSATPGTGLDEQFF; CDR3 DNA: TGCAGTGCTACCCCCGGGACAGGGCTCGATGAGCAGTTCTTC
D gene: TRBD2; J gene: TRBJ2-5; V gene: TRBV20-1; clone size: NA; CDR3 protein: CSAAGLAGETPYF; CDR3 DNA: TGCAGTGCTGCAGGACTAGCAGGGGAGACCCCGTACTTC
D gene: TRBD1; J gene: TRBJ2-5; V gene: TRBV20-1; clone size: NA; CDR3 protein: CSAIGQGRWGTQYF; CDR3 DNA: TGCAGTGCTATAGGACAGGGGAGGTGGGGGACCCAGTACTTC
D gene: TRBD1; J gene: TRBJ1-4; V gene: TRBV29-1; clone size: NA; CDR3 protein: CSVDFTGGRKKLFF; CDR3 DNA: TGCAGCGTTGATTTCACAGGGGGCAGGAAAAAACTGTTTTTT
D gene: NA; J gene: TRBJ2-3; V gene: TRBV12-3/TRBV12-4; clone size: many; CDR3 protein: CASSFVGSTDTQYF; CDR3 DNA: TGTGCCAGCAGTTTTGTGGGAAGCACAGATACGCAGTATTTT
D gene: TRBD1; J gene: TRBJ2-4; V gene: TRBV5-1; clone size: few; CDR3 protein: CASRLRQGADIQYF; CDR3 DNA: TGCGCCAGCAGGCTGAGACAGGGGGCTGACATTCAGTACTTC
D gene: NA; J gene: TRBJ2-2; V gene: TRBV14; clone size: NA; CDR3 protein: CASSQDIVKQNTGELFF; CDR3 DNA: TGTGCCAGCAGCCAAGATATAGTAAAACAGAACACCGGGGAGCTGTTTTTT
D gene: NA; J gene: TRBJ2-3; V gene: TRBV21-1; clone size: NA; CDR3 protein: CAGSKATEEGGTDTQYF; CDR3 DNA: TGTGCCGGCAGCAAAGCCACAGAAGAGGGGGGTACAGATACGCAGTATTTT
D gene: NA; J gene: TRBJ1-2; V gene: TRBV6-5; clone size: NA; CDR3 protein: CASSYSSLSTYGYTF; CDR3 DNA: TGTGCCAGCAGTTACTCGTCACTCTCGACTTATGGCTACACCTTC
D gene: TRBD1; J gene: TRBJ2-5; V gene: TRBV9; clone size: NA; CDR3 protein: CASSPIDRAETQYF; CDR3 DNA: TGTGCCAGCAGCCCAATAGACAGGGCGGAGACCCAGTACTTC
D gene: NA; J gene: TRBJ2-5; V gene: TRBV20-1; clone size: once; CDR3 protein: CSARGGGRTQYF; CDR3 DNA: TGCAGTGCTAGGGGCGGCGGACGGACCCAGTACTTC
D gene: NA; J gene: TRBJ1-2; V gene: TRBV4-3; clone size: few; CDR3 protein: CASSQDLFGNYGYTF; CDR3 DNA: TGCGCCAGCAGCCAAGATCTTTTCGGTAACTATGGCTACACCTTC
D gene: TRBD1; J gene: TRBJ2-1; V gene: TRBV7-2; clone size: few; CDR3 protein: CASRYGQESYNEQFF; CDR3 DNA: TGTGCCAGCAGATACGGACAGGAGTCATACAATGAGCAGTTCTTC
D gene: TRBD1; J gene: TRBJ2-6; V gene: TRBV7-3; clone size: many; CDR3 protein: CASSSPTGASSGANVLTF; CDR3 DNA: TGTGCCAGCAGCTCGCCTACAGGGGCTAGCTCTGGGGCCAACGTCCTGACTTTC
D gene: NA; J gene: TRBJ1-6; V gene: TRBV10-2; clone size: few; CDR3 protein: CASSEGSNSPLHF; CDR3 DNA: TGCGCCAGCAGCGAAGGGTCCAATTCACCCCTCCACTTT
D gene: TRBD2; J gene: TRBJ2-1; V gene: TRBV28; clone size: NA; CDR3 protein: CASSLTSIRKGFF; CDR3 DNA: TGTGCCAGCAGCCTGACTAGCATACGAAAGGGGTTCTTC
D gene: NA; J gene: TRBJ2-1; V gene: TRBV7-2; clone size: few; CDR3 protein: CASSLYGRGRDNEQFF; CDR3 DNA: TGTGCCAGCAGCTTATATGGGCGGGGCCGGGACAATGAGCAGTTCTTC
D gene: TRBD1; J gene: TRBJ1-2; V gene: TRBV29-1; clone size: NA; CDR3 protein: CSVSSWDRGYPDGYTF; CDR3 DNA: TGCAGCGTCTCATCCTGGGACAGGGGTTATCCGGATGGCTACACCTTC
D gene: TRBD1; J gene: TRBJ2-7; V gene: TRBV7-2; clone size: few; CDR3 protein: CASSLGQGAGYEQYF; CDR3 DNA: TGTGCCAGCAGCCTGGGACAGGGGGCGGGCTACGAGCAGTACTTC
D gene: NA; J gene: TRBJ2-2; V gene: TRBV5-1; clone size: NA; CDR3 protein: CASSLAPGPEAGELFF; CDR3 DNA: TGCGCCAGCAGCTTGGCCCCGGGACCAGAGGCCGGGGAGCTGTTTTTT
D gene: NA; J gene: TRBJ2-1; V gene: TRBV13; clone size: few; CDR3 protein: CASSFQTNEQFF; CDR3 DNA: TGTGCCAGCAGCTTCCAAACGAATGAGCAGTTCTTC
D gene: NA; J gene: TRBJ1-1; V gene: TRBV7-2; clone size: many; CDR3 protein: CASSPRGGSNTEAFF; CDR3 DNA: TGTGCCAGCAGCCCTCGGGGGGGGTCGAACACTGAAGCTTTCTTT